The next 28 T cell receptor beta chains were all read from a single sample in a study of Ad26.COV2.S vaccination and SARS-CoV-2 variants. As for treatment: some 20 received Ad26.COV2.S at low or high dose, single or two shots; about 5 received placebo; per-sample allocation not given. Sampling took place 63 days after the first vaccine or placebo injection. Some clones are missing from TCRdb's copy, which holds only in-frame ones; the method was immunoSEQ multiplex PCR. The table includes fewer than 800,000 clones, roughly 90% detected once. This sample comprised peripheral blood, obtained in a trial of Ad26.COV2.S vaccine versus placebo. The receptors stem from a person between 18 and 59 years old who received the Ad26.COV2.S COVID-19 vaccine or a placebo.

This chain links TRBV5-5 with TRBJ1-1; D is ambiguous. Per the germline V gene, CDR1 is SGHKS and CDR2 is YYEKEE (reference sequence). The CDR3 length is 12 residues. V was cut by 0 bases and J by 11 bases, with 11 bases left in between. The DNA of the CDR3 is TGTGCCAGCAGCTTGGTTGGCGAGAGGGCTTTCTTT. Translating it yields CASSLVGERAFF.

This clone was detected once. The V and J genes are TRBV27 and TRBJ2-7; D is possibly TRBD2 (6 bases). This CDR3 region has 15 residues. Trimming cost V 2 bases and J 2 bases, with 13 bases left between them. Germline loops: CDR1 MNHEY, CDR2 SMNVEV (reference sequence). The DNA of the CDR3 is TGTGCCAGCAGTTTAAGGGGCGGGGCAACCTACGAGCAGTACTTC. Protein product: CASSLRGGATYEQYF.

V gene TRBV30 combines with J gene TRBJ1-1; D might be TRBD1 (5 bases). The V and J ends lost 1 base and 7 bases respectively, with 13 bases between them. Per germline, CDR1 GTSNPN and CDR2 SVGIG (reference sequence). The CDR3 runs to 13 residues. The CDR3 nucleotides are TGTGCCTGGAGTGCCTGGGACCGGGGTGAAGCTTTCTTT. Amino acid sequence: CAWSAWDRGEAFF.

This chain joins TRBV30 and TRBJ1-3; D is unresolved. Germline V lookup: CDR1 GTSNPN, CDR2 SVGIG (reference sequence). The CDR3 spans 14 residues. The V end lost 2 bases, the J end lost 0 bases, and 8 bases lay between the germline ends. DNA of the CDR3: TGTGCCTGGAGTAGCGGCCCCTCTGGAAACACCATATATTTT. Translated: CAWSSGPSGNTIYF.

V gene TRBV10-3 combines with J gene TRBJ1-2; no reliable D call. From germline, CDR1 is ENHRY and CDR2 SYGVKD. CDR3 length equals 12 residues. With 10 bases removed from V and 4 bases from J, the gap between germline ends came to 13 bases. CDR3 sequence reads: CATGSGFYGYTF. The DNA for the CDR3 is TGTGCCACCGGGTCGGGGTTCTATGGCTACACCTTC.

The J gene is TRBJ1-1, the V gene TRBV6-1; D uncertain. V was pared by 3 bases and J by 11 bases, with 16 bases between. CDR1 is MNHNS and CDR2 is SASEGT in the germline V gene. The CDR3 length is 13 residues. CDR3 coding DNA: TGTGCCAGCAGTGACGGACGGGAGAATGCGGCTTTCTTT. This translates into CASSDGRENAAFF.

This chain's CDR3 is CASSLPWTTRTYGYTF. The CDR3 coding sequence is TGTGCCAGCAGTTTACCCTGGACGACAAGAACCTATGGCTACACCTTC. The chain uses TRBV28 and TRBJ1-2; D gene unclear. The length of the CDR3 is 16 residues. The germline V gene encodes CDR1 MDHEN and CDR2 SYDVKM. V was pared by 2 bases and J by 4 bases, with 17 bases between.

The chain uses TRBV6-5 and TRBJ2-5; D unresolved. Trimming pared 11 bases from V and 1 base from J, leaving 11 bases between. CDR3 length: 12 amino acids. Germline V CDR1 and CDR2: MNHEY, SVGAGI. The CDR3 bases are TGTGCCTGTGGACGGACCCAAGAGACCCAGTACTTC. Encoded protein: CACGRTQETQYF.

The V call is TRBV30, the J call TRBJ2-1, with D possibly TRBD1 on 5 matching bases. V was trimmed by 3 bases and J by 4 bases, leaving 16 bases between them. The CDR3 contains 15 residues. Germline assignment: CDR1 GTSNPN and CDR2 SVGIG (reference sequence). The DNA of the CDR3 is TGTGCCTGGAGCGGAGCAGGGCGGACATACAATGAGCAGTTCTTC. Translating gives CAWSGAGRTYNEQFF.

This chain connects TRBV27 to TRBJ2-7; 12 bases agree with TRBD2. V trimming: 5 bases; J trimming: 2 bases; junction bases outside the gene matches: 4. The CDR3 is made up of 15 amino acids. CDR1 and CDR2 (germline): MNHEY, SMNVEV (reference sequence). The CDR3 here is CASSMTSGSPYEQYF. The CDR3 DNA reads as TGTGCCAGCAGTATGACTAGCGGGAGTCCCTACGAGCAGTACTTC.

The rearrangement uses TRBV6-5 and TRBJ2-1; D remains ambiguous. V was trimmed by 0 bases and J by 7 bases, leaving 10 bases between them. CDR1 MNHEY and CDR2 SVGAGI come from the germline V gene. This CDR3 has 14 amino acids. CDR3 loop: CASSYSISGNEQFF. CDR3 coding DNA: TGTGCCAGCAGTTACTCGATATCCGGTAATGAGCAGTTCTTC.

This sequence joins TRBV7-2 and TRBJ2-3, with D maybe TRBD2 (6 bases). The germline CDR1 and CDR2 sequences are SGHTA and FQGNSA. Trimming shortened V by 6 bases and J by 6 bases, and 13 bases separated the two germline ends. CDR3 length equals 13 residues. The CDR3 nucleotides are TGTGCCAGCAGTTATAGCGGAAGGGATACGCAGTATTTT. Translation: CASSYSGRDTQYF.

Here the CDR3 DNA reads TGTGCCAGCAGTGATAAGACAGTGGAGTTTGGAAAACTGTTTTTT. Its translation: CASSDKTVEFGKLFF. The V call is TRBV2, the J call TRBJ1-4; D possibly corresponds to TRBD1 (5 bases). The CDR3 has 15 amino acids. Looked up from germline, CDR1 is SNHLY and CDR2 is FYNNEI. Trimming pared 3 bases from V and 10 bases from J, leaving 18 bases between.

The chain couples TRBV30 to TRBJ1-1; D is unresolved. Germline assignment: CDR1 GTSNPN and CDR2 SVGIG (reference sequence). The CDR3 totals 12 residues. The V gene lost 3 bases and the J gene lost 1 base, with 6 bases spanning the gap. The chain's CDR3 is CAWRASNTEAFF. The DNA for the CDR3 is TGTGCCTGGAGGGCCTCGAACACTGAAGCTTTCTTT. Combining the CDR3 with reference TRBV30 and TRBJ1-1 gives the whole variable domain SQTIHQWPATLVQPVGSPLSLECTVEGTSNPNLYWYRQAAGRGLQLLFYSVGIGQISSEVPQNLSASRPQDRQFILSSKKLLLSDSGFYLCAWRASNTEAFFGQGTRLTVV.

This chain joins TRBV6-2 or TRBV6-3 and TRBJ1-1; D remains ambiguous. Germline V gene data show CDR1 as MNHEY and CDR2 as SVGEGT. This CDR3 has 13 residues. V lost 2 bases and J 6 bases, leaving 10 bases between the germline ends. CDR3 region: CASSYTMEAEAFF. DNA for the CDR3: TGTGCCAGCAGTTACACAATGGAGGCTGAAGCTTTCTTT.

The chain couples TRBV7-8 to TRBJ1-4, with 8 positions matching TRBD1. The V gene end was trimmed by 5 bases and the J gene end by 2 bases; junction bases not matched to a gene: 4. The CDR3 loop spans 15 amino acids. Per the germline V gene, CDR1 is SGHVS and CDR2 is FQNEAQ. This CDR3 reads CASSRDRGTNEKLFF. The CDR3, as DNA: TGTGCCAGCAGCCGAGACAGGGGCACTAATGAAAAACTGTTTTTT.

The V gene is TRBV6-6, the J gene TRBJ1-6; a weak D match, TRBD1 (5 bases). The CDR3 consists of 15 residues. V was shortened by 0 bases and J by 9 bases, with 12 bases between the two germline ends. Germline V CDR1 and CDR2: MNHNY, SVGAGI (reference sequence). The CDR3 DNA sequence: TGTGCCAGCAGTTACTCGAGTCAGGGTCGTTCACCCCTCCACTTT. This translates into CASSYSSQGRSPLHF.

The chain combines TRBV7-2 with TRBJ2-1, with D maybe TRBD1 (5 bases). Looked up from germline, CDR1 is SGHTA and CDR2 is FQGNSA. CDR3 length: 12 amino acids. The V end lost 5 bases, the J end lost 7 bases, and 9 bases lay between the germline ends. In DNA form, the CDR3 reads TGTGCCAGCAGCCGTTACAGGAATGAGCAGTTCTTC. Residues: CASSRYRNEQFF. Full variable domain (outside the CDR3, taken from reference TRBV7-2 and TRBJ2-1): GAGVSQSPSNKVTEKGKDVELRCDPISGHTALYWYRQSLGQGLEFLIYFQGNSAPDKSGLPSDRFSAERTGGSVSTLTIQRTQQEDSAVYLCASSRYRNEQFFGPGTRLTVL.

The CDR3 DNA follows: TGTGCCAGCACCCTCGGGATAGCGTTTAATGAGCAGTTCTTC. Protein: CASTLGIAFNEQFF. The gene calls are TRBV9 and TRBJ2-1, with D possibly matching TRBD2 (5 bases). Trimming pared 6 bases from V and 7 bases from J, leaving 17 bases between. The CDR3 consists of 14 residues. Germline CDR1 and CDR2: SGDLS and YYNGEE.

This clone is a singleton in its sample. The V and J genes are TRBV14 and TRBJ2-3, with a possible D match to TRBD2 (5 bases). Germline CDR1 reads SGHDN; CDR2 reads FVKESK. The CDR3 loop spans 15 amino acids. V lost 1 base, J lost 5 bases, and 13 bases lay in between. The CDR3: CASSQGVSVVDTQYF. The CDR3 region has the DNA TGTGCCAGCAGCCAAGGGGTTAGCGTTGTAGATACGCAGTATTTT.

The chain recombines TRBV3-1 (or the pseudogene TRBV3-2) with TRBJ1-1; D remains ambiguous. V shed 4 bases and J shed 3 bases, with 15 bases lying between them. CDR1 LGHDT and CDR2 YNNKEL come from the germline V gene (reference sequence). There are 15 residues in the CDR3. The CDR3 is CASSRPWGGDTEAFF. DNA of the CDR3: TGTGCCAGCAGCCGACCCTGGGGTGGGGACACTGAAGCTTTCTTT.

This chain links TRBV25-1 with TRBJ1-1; tentative D call: TRBD1 (6 bases). The CDR3 sequence is 15 residues long. Germline V gives CDR1 MGHDK, CDR2 SYGVNS. Trimming took 0 bases from V and 3 from J, leaving 11 bases between them. The CDR3, as DNA: TGTGCCAGCAGTGAATACGGGGGGGCGGACACTGAAGCTTTCTTT. Translation gives CASSEYGGADTEAFF.

V usage is TRBV5-1 and J usage is TRBJ2-7; TRBD1 is a possible D gene (6 bases). V was pared by 5 bases and J by 2 bases, with 11 bases between. The length of the CDR3 is 13 residues. CDR1 SGHRS and CDR2 YFSETQ come from the germline V gene. The CDR3 DNA follows: TGCGCCAGCAGGCTACAGGGAACCTACGAGCAGTACTTC. Protein product: CASRLQGTYEQYF. Variable domain in full (rest from reference TRBV5-1 and TRBJ2-7): KAGVTQTPRYLIKTRGQQVTLSCSPISGHRSVSWYQQTPGQGLQFLFEYFSETQRNKGNFPGRFSGRQFSNSRSEMNVSTLELGDSALYLCASRLQGTYEQYFGPGTRLTVT.

The CDR3 loop is CASSADWRRETQYF. CDR3 DNA sequence: TGTGCCAGCAGCGCCGACTGGCGTCGGGAGACCCAGTACTTC. This chain joins TRBV5-4 and TRBJ2-5; D is ambiguous. From germline, CDR1 is SGHNT and CDR2 YYREEE (reference sequence). This CDR3 is built from 14 residues. The ends were cut back, 4 bases at V and 5 bases at J, with 15 bases in the middle.

CDR3 amino acids: CASSVGEGGIPNTEAFF. The CDR3 DNA is TGTGCCAGCAGCGTTGGGGAGGGGGGGATCCCCAACACTGAAGCTTTCTTT. The V call is TRBV7-8, the J call TRBJ1-1; possible D gene TRBD1, 6 bases. V lost 5 bases and J lost 2, with 21 bases in between. Germline CDR1 SGHVS, CDR2 FQNEAQ. CDR3 length: 17 amino acids.

The chain carries TRBV28 and TRBJ2-7, with a tentative D call TRBD2 (5 bases). Germline CDR1 and CDR2: MDHEN and SYDVKM. V was trimmed by 6 bases and J by 2 bases, leaving 14 bases between them. CDR3 size: 14 residues. The CDR3 nucleotides are TGTGCCAGCAGAGACCGGGGAGAGACCTACGAGCAGTACTTC. Amino acids: CASRDRGETYEQYF.

The gene calls are TRBV30 and TRBJ1-1; D ambiguous. Deletions cut 8 bases from V and 1 base from J, with 11 bases between. Per the germline V gene, CDR1 is GTSNPN and CDR2 is SVGIG (reference sequence). The CDR3 extends over 12 amino acids. CDR3 sequence: CAVGMQNTEAFF. In nucleotides, the CDR3 is TGTGCCGTTGGAATGCAGAACACTGAAGCTTTCTTT.

The V and J genes are TRBV5-6 and TRBJ1-2; 9 bases map to TRBD1. The CDR3 consists of 15 residues. V lost 6 bases, J lost 0 bases, and 6 bases stayed unmatched. CDR1 is SGHDT and CDR2 is YYEEEE in the germline V gene. CDR3 nucleotide sequence: TGTGCCAGCATACAGGGACAGGGAGCTAACTATGGCTACACCTTC. Amino acid sequence: CASIQGQGANYGYTF.